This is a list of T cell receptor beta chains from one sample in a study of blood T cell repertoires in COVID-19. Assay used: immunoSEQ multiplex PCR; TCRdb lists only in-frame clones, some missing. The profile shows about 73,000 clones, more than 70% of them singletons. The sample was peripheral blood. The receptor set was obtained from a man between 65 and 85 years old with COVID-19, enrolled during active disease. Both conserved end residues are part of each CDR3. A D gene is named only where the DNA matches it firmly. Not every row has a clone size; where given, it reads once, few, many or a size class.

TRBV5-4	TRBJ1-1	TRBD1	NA	TGTGCCAGCAGCTGGGACAGGGGGCAAGGCACTGAAGCTTTCTTT	CASSWDRGQGTEAFF
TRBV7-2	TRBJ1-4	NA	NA	TGTGCCAGCAGCTTAGTCCCAGGGAACACTAATGAAAAACTGTTTTTT	CASSLVPGNTNEKLFF
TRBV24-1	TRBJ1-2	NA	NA	TGTGCCACCAGCGCAGGGGAAGCGGGGTATGGCTACACCTTC	CATSAGEAGYGYTF
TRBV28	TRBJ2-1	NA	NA	TGTGCCAGCAGTCCCTCGACAGTGCCCCGATATGAGCAGTTCTTC	CASSPSTVPRYEQFF
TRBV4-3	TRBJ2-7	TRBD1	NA	TGCGCCAGCAGCCAAGATTGGGGCAGGGGGACCTACGAGCAGTACTTC	CASSQDWGRGTYEQYF
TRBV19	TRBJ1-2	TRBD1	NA	TGTGCCAGTAGTACCCTTGACAGGGATGCTAACTATGGCTACACCTTC	CASSTLDRDANYGYTF
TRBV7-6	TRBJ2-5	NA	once	TGTGCCAGCAGCTTAAGTTACGGGAGAGAAGAGACCCAGTACTTC	CASSLSYGREETQYF
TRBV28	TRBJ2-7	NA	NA	TGTGCCAGCAGTTTTGGAGGGAGCCGATCCGAGCAGTACTTC	CASSFGGSRSEQYF
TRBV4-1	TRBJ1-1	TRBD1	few	TGCGCCAGCATGGGGACAGGGATCACTGAAGCTTTCTTT	CASMGTGITEAFF
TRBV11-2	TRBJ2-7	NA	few	TGTGCCAGCAGCCGCAGCGAATACGAGCAGTACTTC	CASSRSEYEQYF
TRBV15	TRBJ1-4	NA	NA	TGTGCCACCAGCAGGGACTCGAATGAAAAACTGTTTTTT	CATSRDSNEKLFF
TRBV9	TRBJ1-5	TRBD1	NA	TGTGCCAGCAGCGTCGGAACAGGGGGCTTTCAGCCCCAGCATTTT	CASSVGTGGFQPQHF
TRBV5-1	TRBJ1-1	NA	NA	TGCGCCAGCAGCTTGCGAGGGGGCACTGAAGCTTTCTTT	CASSLRGGTEAFF
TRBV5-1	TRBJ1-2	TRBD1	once	TGCGCCAGCAGCTTGGCTTCAGGGGGCGTCTATGGCTACACCTTC	CASSLASGGVYGYTF
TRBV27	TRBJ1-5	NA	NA	TGTGCCAGCAGTTTGGAGGGTCAACAGCCCCAGCATTTT	CASSLEGQQPQHF
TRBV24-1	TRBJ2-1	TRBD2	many	TGTGCCACCAGTGATTATGGGACTAACAATGAGCAGTTCTTC	CATSDYGTNNEQFF
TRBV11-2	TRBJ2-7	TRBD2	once	TGTGCCAGCAGCTCAAGTAGCGGGACCGGCTACGAGCAGTACTTC	CASSSSSGTGYEQYF
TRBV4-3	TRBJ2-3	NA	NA	TGCGCCAGCAGCCAAGCTAGCGTAGGGTCAGATACGCAGTATTTT	CASSQASVGSDTQYF
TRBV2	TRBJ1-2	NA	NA	TGTGCCAGCAGTCGTAACCTCCGGGAGGCTGGCTACACCTTC	CASSRNLREAGYTF
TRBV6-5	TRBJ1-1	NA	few	TGTGCCAGCAGTTACAACGGGTACCCCGAAGCTTTCTTT	CASSYNGYPEAFF
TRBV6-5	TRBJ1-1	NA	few	TGTGCCAGCAGTTACTCTAGGGGCATGAACACTGAAGCTTTCTTT	CASSYSRGMNTEAFF
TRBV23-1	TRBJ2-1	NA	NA	TGCGCCAGCAGTCAAATATGGACGGACAACAATGAGCAGTTCTTC	CASSQIWTDNNEQFF
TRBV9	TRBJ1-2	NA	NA	TGTGCCAGCACGCCCGGGGATTGGGAATTCCCCTATGGCTACACCTTC	CASTPGDWEFPYGYTF
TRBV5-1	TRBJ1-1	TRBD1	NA	TGCGCCAGCAGCTTCGCAGGGGGCAGGAACACTGAAGCTTTCTTT	CASSFAGGRNTEAFF
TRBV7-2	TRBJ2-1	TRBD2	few	TGTGCCAGCAGCTTGATAGCGGGAGGGGGGTACAATGAGCAGTTCTTC	CASSLIAGGGYNEQFF
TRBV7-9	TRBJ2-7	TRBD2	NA	TGTGCCAGCACTCACTTGGGATCCGGGAGGCCCGCCTACGAGCAGTACTTC	CASTHLGSGRPAYEQYF
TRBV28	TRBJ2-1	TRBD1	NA	TGTGCCAGCAGGGCGGGACAGGGGTTCGCGGGCGGTCACAATGAGCAGTTCTTC	CASRAGQGFAGGHNEQFF
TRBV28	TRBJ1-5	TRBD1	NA	TGTGCCAGCAGTTTATTTGGCAGGGGGCTACTCAATCAGCCCCAGCATTTT	CASSLFGRGLLNQPQHF
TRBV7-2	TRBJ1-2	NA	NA	TGTGCCAGCAGCGCGCCGGGCTATGGCTACACCTTC	CASSAPGYGYTF
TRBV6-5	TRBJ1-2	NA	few	TGTGCCAGCAGTTACGGCACCAATGGCTACACCTTC	CASSYGTNGYTF
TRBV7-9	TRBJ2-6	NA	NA	TGTGCCAGCAGCTTAACTCCGGGACTGGGGTCGGGGGCCAACGTCCTGACTTTC	CASSLTPGLGSGANVLTF
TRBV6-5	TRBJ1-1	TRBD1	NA	TGTGCCAGCAGTAAACGACAGGGGAAGAAAACTGAAGCTTTCTTT	CASSKRQGKKTEAFF
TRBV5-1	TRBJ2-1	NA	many	TGCGCCAGCAGCTCGTACAATGAGCAGTTCTTC	CASSSYNEQFF
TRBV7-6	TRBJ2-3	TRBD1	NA	TGTGCCAGCAGCTATACCGGGACAGGGACAGGAGATACGCAGTATTTT	CASSYTGTGTGDTQYF
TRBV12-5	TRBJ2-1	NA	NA	TGTGCTAGTGCAGCGGCGGTTAACTACAATGAGCAGTTCTTC	CASAAAVNYNEQFF
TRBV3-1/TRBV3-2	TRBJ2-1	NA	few	TGTGCCAGCAGCCAGCCGGGACTCCTCACTTACAATGAGCAGTTCTTC	CASSQPGLLTYNEQFF